This T cell receptor (beta chain) derives from a study of beta chain features in type 1 diabetes. Study summary: Healthy donors resembled patients in age, gender and cell yields. Study-level findings and limits: All four CD4+ subsets from Type 1 diabetes patients carried moderately but significantly shorter TCRB CDR3s. The similarity of naive, central memory and Treg TCRB repertoires appeared greater among patients than among healthy donors.

Regarding this clone: Its antigen is not known.

Germline V gene data show CDR1 as SEHNR and CDR2 as FQNEAQ (reference sequence). Trimming removed 5 bases from V and 7 bases from J, with 14 bases in between. The CDR3 has 14 residues. Expressed TCRB transcripts were sequenced after all isolated RNA was converted to cDNA. The data were produced by immunoSEQ multiplex PCR, yet TCRdb's version contains in-frame clones alone and is incomplete. The sample shows 640,000 or so clones, around an eighth of them seen only once. This receptor was identified in a man between 18 and 35 years old with type 1 diabetes. The rearrangement links TRBV7-9 to TRBJ1-4, with TRBD1 as a possible D gene (5 bases). Sequenced input: naive CD4+ T cells from blood. The CDR3, as DNA: TGTGCCAGCAGCCCGAGTGGGGCGGGTGAAAAACTGTTTTTT. This translates into CASSPSGAGEKLFF.